Below are 22 T cell receptor beta chains sequenced from a single sample in a study of blood T cell repertoires in COVID-19. Assay used: immunoSEQ multiplex PCR; TCRdb lists only in-frame clones, some missing. The data hold approximately 140,000 clones, with approximately 86% observed a single time. Sequencing input: peripheral blood. These receptors were obtained from an older woman with active or convalescent COVID-19.

The CDR3 reads CASSLALGGGQETQYF. The DNA of the CDR3 is TGTGCCAGCAGCCTAGCCTTGGGAGGGGGACAAGAGACCCAGTACTTC. The chain joins TRBV9 to TRBJ2-5; weak D call: TRBD2 (7 bases). Germline lookup yields CDR1 SGDLS and CDR2 YYNGEE. Trimming removed 4 bases at V and 2 bases at J, with 18 bases between. The CDR3 consists of 16 residues. The complete variable domain, with remaining parts taken from reference TRBV9 and TRBJ2-5, reads DSGVTQTPKHLITATGQRVTLRCSPRSGDLSVYWYQQSLDQGLQFLIQYYNGEERAKGNILERFSAQQFPDLHSELNLSSLELGDSALYFCASSLALGGGQETQYFGPGTRLLVL.

The chain links TRBV7-2 to TRBJ1-5; perhaps TRBD1 as D (6 bases). This CDR3 region has 13 residues. Germline CDR1 SGHTA, CDR2 FQGNSA. V shed 5 bases and J shed 5 bases, with 10 bases lying between them. The DNA of the CDR3 is TGTGCCAGCAGCCCGGGGGGGCATCAGCCCCAGCATTTT. Translated, it gives CASSPGGHQPQHF.

This chain uses TRBV5-6 with TRBJ2-2, with D perhaps TRBD2 (5 bases). Germline V gene data show CDR1 as SGHDT and CDR2 as YYEEEE. V lost 2 bases, J lost 0 bases, and 11 bases lay in between. This CDR3 contains 16 residues. For the CDR3, the DNA is TGTGCCAGCAGCTTATTTGGGAGAGCGAACACCGGGGAGCTGTTTTTT. Protein sequence: CASSLFGRANTGELFF.

This clone showed up just a few times. The gene calls are TRBV27 and TRBJ1-4; maybe TRBD1 (6 bases). The germline CDR1 and CDR2 sequences are MNHEY and SMNVEV (reference sequence). The length of the CDR3 is 13 residues. Between the trimmed V and J ends, which lost 6 bases and 8 bases, there was a span of 13 bases. This chain's CDR3 is CASSTGQREKLFF. CDR3 DNA sequence: TGTGCCAGCAGCACTGGACAGAGAGAAAAACTGTTTTTT.

This chain joins TRBV13 and TRBJ1-1; D is uncertain. This CDR3 is 14 amino acids long. Trimming cost V 1 base and J 0 bases, with 6 bases left between them. Per germline, CDR1 PRHDT and CDR2 FYEKMQ (reference sequence). This CDR3 reads CASSLAGMNTEAFF. Written as DNA, the CDR3 is TGTGCCAGCAGCTTAGCGGGGATGAACACTGAAGCTTTCTTT.

Only one count was recorded for this clone. The V and J genes are TRBV6-1 and TRBJ1-6; TRBD1 agrees at 11 bases. The CDR3 runs 16 residues. The J segment lost 10 bases and the V segment lost 0 bases, leaving 5 bases of the junction unmatched. Germline V gene sequence: CDR1 MNHNS, CDR2 SASEGT. The CDR3 sequence is CASSEAGTGGGSPLHF. As DNA, the CDR3 is TGTGCCAGCAGTGAAGCGGGGACAGGGGGAGGGTCACCCCTCCACTTT.

The gene calls are TRBV19 and TRBJ2-6, with D possibly being TRBD2 (5 bases). The CDR3 totals 14 residues. Germline CDR1 and CDR2: LNHDA and SQIVND (reference sequence). V was clipped by 4 bases and J by 12 bases, with 16 bases between them. DNA for the CDR3: TGTGCCAGTAGTAGAACCCCCTTTGAGGGCGTCCTGACTTTC. Translating it yields CASSRTPFEGVLTF.

This clone came up a few times. This rearrangement joins TRBV5-1 to TRBJ2-3; 11 bases line up with TRBD1. The junction had 9 bases not matched to a gene; V was cut back by 7 bases and J by 5 bases. Germline CDR1 reads SGHRS; CDR2 reads YFSETQ. The CDR3 length is 15 residues. CDR3 loop: CASQIGTGGEDTQYF. As DNA, the CDR3 is TGCGCCAGCCAGATTGGGACAGGGGGGGAAGATACGCAGTATTTT.

CDR3 nucleotides: TGTGCCAGTAGTATTCGACCCACCTCGGGAGAGACCCAGTACTTC. Residues: CASSIRPTSGETQYF. The chain is built from TRBV19 and TRBJ2-5; no clear D. The CDR3 totals 15 residues. Germline assignment: CDR1 LNHDA and CDR2 SQIVND (reference sequence). V was clipped by 3 bases and J by 4 bases, with 15 bases between them.

This rearrangement joins TRBV19 to TRBJ2-3, with 7 positions matching TRBD1. V lost 5 bases, J lost 4 bases, and 6 bases stayed unmatched. This CDR3 contains 14 residues. Germline CDR1 is LNHDA and CDR2 is SQIVND (reference sequence). This CDR3 is CASSSQGYADTQYF. As DNA, the CDR3 is TGTGCCAGTAGTTCACAGGGGTATGCAGATACGCAGTATTTT.

The gene calls are TRBV7-2 and TRBJ2-7, with TRBD1 matching 8 bases. The junction had 7 bases not matched to a gene; V was cut back by 5 bases and J by 4 bases. This CDR3 is 14 amino acids long. Per the germline V gene, CDR1 is SGHTA and CDR2 is FQGNSA. This chain's CDR3 is CASSERQGQYEQYF. The DNA for the CDR3 is TGTGCCAGCAGCGAAAGACAGGGGCAGTACGAGCAGTACTTC.

The CDR3 DNA is TGTGCCAGCAGCTTCGGACATAGGGAGACCCAGTACTTC. It translates to CASSFGHRETQYF. V and J are TRBV11-2 and TRBJ2-5; D might be TRBD1 (5 bases). CDR1 is SGHAT and CDR2 is FQNNGV in the germline V gene. The V end was cut by 3 bases, the J end by 5 bases, with 10 bases between. The length of the CDR3 is 13 residues.

This chain joins TRBV19 and TRBJ1-1, with 7 bases identical to TRBD1. This CDR3 comprises 15 residues. V lost 5 bases, J lost 1 base, and 7 bases stayed unmatched. Germline V CDR1 and CDR2: LNHDA, SQIVND (reference sequence). The CDR3 DNA follows: TGTGCCAGTAGTTTTAGACAGGGCCGGAACACTGAAGCTTTCTTT. It translates to CASSFRQGRNTEAFF. Supplemented by reference TRBV19 and TRBJ1-1, the full variable domain reads DGGITQSPKYLFRKEGQNVTLSCEQNLNHDAMYWYRQDPGQGLRLIYYSQIVNDFQKGDIAEGYSVSREKKESFPLTVTSAQKNPTAFYLCASSFRQGRNTEAFFGQGTRLTVV.

This chain connects TRBV12-5 to TRBJ1-2; TRBD1 agrees at 7 bases. The CDR3 runs 13 residues. Germline loops: CDR1 LGHNT, CDR2 FRNRAP. V was pared by 9 bases and J by 6 bases, with 10 bases of the junction left unmatched. The CDR3: CASWATGSDGYTF. CDR3 coding DNA: TGTGCTAGCTGGGCGACAGGGTCGGATGGCTACACCTTC.

This chain connects TRBV10-3 to TRBJ1-2; the match to TRBD1 covers 10 bases. Germline V gene data show CDR1 as ENHRY and CDR2 as SYGVKD. The CDR3 covers 15 residues. After removal of 3 bases from V and 7 bases from J, the junction contained 8 bases not matched to a gene. The CDR3 protein is CAISDSGTGAAGYTF. CDR3 coding DNA: TGTGCCATCAGTGATTCCGGGACAGGGGCTGCTGGCTACACCTTC.

This chain joins TRBV7-3 and TRBJ2-5, with 13 bases that match TRBD2. The germline V gene encodes CDR1 SGHTA and CDR2 FQGTGA. This CDR3 spans 16 amino acids. The trim removed 3 bases at V and 1 base at J, leaving 2 bases unmatched. This CDR3 is CASSFGLAGAQETQYF. The CDR3, as DNA: TGTGCCAGCAGCTTCGGACTAGCGGGGGCCCAAGAGACCCAGTACTTC.

The V gene is TRBV5-1, the J gene TRBJ1-1; 9 bases match TRBD1. This CDR3 has 14 amino acids. The germline CDR1 and CDR2 sequences are SGHRS and YFSETQ. J gave up 4 bases and V 4 bases, and 5 bases lay outside the gene matches. The CDR3 DNA follows: TGCGCCAGCAGCCAGGGACAGGGTGGCACTGAAGCTTTCTTT. Translating it yields CASSQGQGGTEAFF.

The chain employs TRBV7-2 and TRBJ1-1; D possibly corresponds to TRBD1 (6 bases). Trimming removed 3 bases from V and 4 bases from J, with 12 bases in between. The CDR3 spans 14 residues. CDR1 and CDR2 from the germline V gene are SGHTA and FQGNSA. CDR3 sequence (DNA): TGTGCCAGCAGCTTTACAGGGCTTGGCACTGAAGCTTTCTTT. Translation gives CASSFTGLGTEAFF.

As to this clone: Other nucleotide sequences from this sample produce the same CDR3. The CDR3 nucleotides read TGCGCCAGCAGCCAAGATCGGGGTACCTACAATGAGCAGTTCTTC. It is translated as CASSQDRGTYNEQFF. V is TRBV4-3 and J is TRBJ2-1; possibly TRBD2 for D (5 bases). Trimming left V 0 bases short and J 2 bases short, with 8 bases between. The germline V gene has CDR1 LGHNA and CDR2 YSLEER. The CDR3 extends over 15 amino acids.

The J gene is TRBJ1-1, the V gene TRBV5-1; weak D call: TRBD1 (5 bases). The length of the CDR3 is 15 residues. Germline V gives CDR1 SGHRS, CDR2 YFSETQ. Trimming stripped 0 bases from V and 1 base from J, with 10 bases between. The CDR3 is CASSLEGHKNTEAFF. The CDR3 region has the DNA TGCGCCAGCAGCTTGGAAGGACACAAGAACACTGAAGCTTTCTTT.

The chain carries TRBV6-4 and TRBJ1-1; 9 bases agree with TRBD1. Germline-derived CDR1 and CDR2 are MRHNA and SNTAGT. Trimming removed 6 bases from V and 7 bases from J; junction bases left unmatched: 9. The CDR3 contains 14 residues. CDR3 residues: CASSVTGGTGEAFF. The CDR3 DNA reads TGTGCCAGCAGCGTCACAGGGGGCACGGGTGAAGCTTTCTTT.

The chain links TRBV18 to TRBJ1-1; D ambiguous. The germline V and J ends were trimmed by 3 bases and 2 bases, with 10 bases remaining between them. The CDR3 has 14 amino acids. Germline V gives CDR1 KGHSH, CDR2 LQKENI. CDR3 in DNA: TGTGCCAGCTCACCCCGCCGGGGAAACACTGAAGCTTTCTTT. As protein: CASSPRRGNTEAFF.